The present entry profiles one T cell receptor (beta chain) with its context. This clonotype was recorded at least ten times. It has no known antigen specificity. No much larger clone exists at a distance of one base, and base qualities are not known. Sequenced on an Illumina HiSeq 1500. The public reads were reanalyzed by TCRdb: fastp trimming at Q25, MiXCR alignment, in-frame beta chains only. Every entry covers one CDR3 protein and lists the most common genes and DNA from its rows. The sample has fewer than 80,000 distinct CDR3 sequences on record, more than 3% of them singletons. The ten largest make up 3.5% to 6% of the sample. This specimen comes from a study of T cell repertoires in cytomegalovirus infection (dated by TCRdb to between 2018 and 2020). Describing the broader study: Donor HLA type was relevant to the analysis, because carriage of CMV infection together with the matching HLA type was indicated by public TCR beta signatures. Paper-wide results and their limitations: The ex vivo response was dominated by HLA-C-restricted CMV-specific TCR beta clonotypes, which also provided the single most frequent clonotype in two of eight donors. In both this cohort and an independent cohort of 300 to 450 donors, the cumulative frequency of public TCR beta family members distinguished carriers of CMV infection plus the relevant HLA type.

The junction shows trimming of 0 bases on V and 6 bases on J, plus 9 bases between the germline ends. From cysteine to phenylalanine, the CDR3 is 13 amino acids long. CDR3 DNA only is kept here, 39 bases in frame from base 1. The germline V gene specifies SGHRS as CDR1 and YFSETQ as CDR2. Sequencing was carried out using PBMCs. The chain links TRBV5-1 with TRBJ1-2, with no confidently assigned D gene. This receptor was identified in a human donor in good health (CMV status not recorded). Some clones in this sample may be carry-over from other donors' samples. CDR3 loop: CASSLGGKNGYTF. The nucleotide sequence reads TGCGCCAGCAGCTTGGGTGGGAAAAATGGCTACACCTTC.